These 27 T cell receptor beta chains originate from one sample sequenced in a study of Graves' ophthalmopathy and Graves' hyperthyroidism. The sequenced template was RNA, covering the TCR beta CDR3 region. Amplification began with first-round RT-PCR using HTBI primers, then second-round multiplex PCR was performed. TCRdb fed the multiplex PCR reads into MiXCR, producing one record per CDR3 protein. The table includes some 170,000 distinct CDR3 sequences, around 40% detected once. Sequencing was performed on peripheral blood. The receptors here all came from a man between 25 and 39 years old with Graves' ophthalmopathy.

This clonotype is a singleton in its sample. Here the CDR3 reads CASSPRTSGTGELFF. The CDR3, as DNA: TGTGCCAGCAGCCCCCGGACTAGTGGGACCGGGGAGCTGTTTTTT. This chain links TRBV9 with TRBJ2-2, with 7 bases matching TRBD2. V shed 4 bases, J shed 5 bases, and the junction held 8 bases outside the gene matches. Germline assignment: CDR1 SGDLS and CDR2 YYNGEE. This CDR3 spans 15 amino acids. Combining the CDR3 with reference TRBV9 and TRBJ2-2 gives the whole variable domain DSGVTQTPKHLITATGQRVTLRCSPRSGDLSVYWYQQSLDQGLQFLIQYYNGEERAKGNILERFSAQQFPDLHSELNLSSLELGDSALYFCASSPRTSGTGELFFGEGSRLTVL.

This clonotype showed up just once. This sequence joins TRBV30 and TRBJ1-6; 7 bases are shared with TRBD1. Germline CDR1 reads GTSNPN; CDR2 reads SVGIG (reference sequence). The J segment lost 10 bases and the V segment lost 1 base, leaving 7 bases of the junction unmatched. The CDR3 contains 14 residues. The CDR3 DNA follows: TGTGCCTGGAGTGGTCTGAAGGGGGCCTCACCCCTCCACTTT. Translating gives CAWSGLKGASPLHF.

This chain uses TRBV6-2 or TRBV6-3 with TRBJ2-2; TRBD1 agrees at 7 bases. The CDR3 length is 15 residues. Germline V gives CDR1 MNHEY, CDR2 SVGEGT. Trimming at V came to 6 bases and at J to 4 bases, leaving 8 bases not matched to a gene. CDR3 sequence reads: CASSRGGAGTGELFF. CDR3 nucleotide sequence: TGTGCCAGCAGCCGAGGGGGCGCCGGCACCGGGGAGCTGTTTTTT.

In this sample, this clonotype turned up many times. The chain has TRBV12-3 or TRBV12-4 and TRBJ1-2; D is undetermined. The CDR3 is made up of 15 amino acids. V lost 6 bases to trimming and J lost 8 bases, with 22 bases between them. The DNA for the CDR3 is TGTGCCAGCAGCCACGGCCGGCGGTCGGGTTTCGGCTACACCTTC. This translates into CASSHGRRSGFGYTF.

The chain links TRBV15 to TRBJ2-7; D is possibly TRBD1 (6 bases). V was cut by 5 bases and J by 4 bases, with 21 bases left in between. Germline V CDR1 and CDR2: LNHNV, YYDKDF (reference sequence). This CDR3 spans 16 amino acids. The CDR3 spells CATSALGMAGVYEQYF. CDR3 nucleotides: TGTGCCACCAGCGCCCTCGGAATGGCAGGGGTATACGAGCAGTACTTC.

The rearrangement uses TRBV12-3 or TRBV12-4 and TRBJ1-2; D call uncertain. The CDR3 covers 12 residues. With 8 bases removed from V and 2 bases from J, the gap between germline ends came to 9 bases. The CDR3 sequence: CASADYNYGYTF. The DNA for the CDR3 is TGTGCCAGCGCGGACTACAACTATGGCTACACCTTC.

This clonotype was seen ten or more times. The rearrangement uses TRBV6-2 or TRBV6-3 and TRBJ2-7; 7 positions match TRBD2. Unmatched junction bases numbered 7, after V lost 6 bases and J lost 5 bases. Germline assignment: CDR1 MNHEY and CDR2 SVGEGT. This CDR3 contains 13 residues. CDR3 in DNA: TGTGCCAGCAGACCGCGGGAGATCGACGAGCAGTACTTC. This gives the protein CASRPREIDEQYF.

The J gene is TRBJ2-2, the V gene TRBV7-3; D is ambiguous. The V end lost 8 bases, the J end lost 0 bases, and 10 bases lay between the germline ends. The CDR3 is made up of 14 amino acids. Germline assignment: CDR1 SGHTA and CDR2 FQGTGA. CDR3 DNA sequence: TGTGCCAGCGGTACGATCGCGAACACCGGGGAGCTGTTTTTT. The encoded protein is CASGTIANTGELFF. Looking up the rest from reference TRBV7-3 and TRBJ2-2 gives the full variable domain: GAGVSQTPSNKVTEKGKYVELRCDPISGHTALYWYRQSLGQGPEFLIYFQGTGAADDSGLPNDRFFAVRPEGSVSTLKIQRTERGDSAVYLCASGTIANTGELFFGEGSRLTVL.

In its sample, this clonotype was seen many times. The rearrangement links TRBV18 to TRBJ1-2; 9 bases agree with TRBD1. Germline V gene sequence: CDR1 KGHSH, CDR2 LQKENI. V gave up 3 bases and J gave up 5 bases; unmatched junction bases: 10. This CDR3 comprises 16 residues. The CDR3 region is CASSPPHDRGGYGYTF. CDR3 coding DNA: TGTGCCAGCTCACCGCCCCACGACAGGGGGGGATATGGCTACACCTTC.

The table lists this clonotype with a count of one. The chain has TRBV6-5 and TRBJ2-7, with a tentative D call TRBD2 (5 bases). This CDR3 has 15 amino acids. Between the trimmed V and J ends, which lost 2 bases and 2 bases, there was a span of 13 bases. Germline values: CDR1 MNHEY, CDR2 SVGAGI. Written as DNA, the CDR3 is TGTGCCAGCAGTTACACTCTGTTGACTACCTACGAGCAGTACTTC. It is translated as CASSYTLLTTYEQYF.

This clonotype was recorded many times. V is TRBV12-3 or TRBV12-4 and J is TRBJ2-7, with D perhaps matching TRBD2 (6 bases). The CDR3 has 14 residues. V dropped 2 bases and J dropped 2 bases, with 10 bases sitting between them. DNA of the CDR3: TGTGCCAGCAGTTTATTAGCGGAGACCTACGAGCAGTACTTC. Its translation is CASSLLAETYEQYF.

The CDR3 DNA follows: TGTGCCAGCAGTTACCCCGGGACGGGGGACTACGAGCAGTACTTC. It is translated as CASSYPGTGDYEQYF. The gene calls are TRBV6-5 and TRBJ2-7; TRBD2 might be the D (6 bases). The length of the CDR3 is 15 residues. Trimming removed 2 bases from V and 3 bases from J, with 14 bases in between. Per the germline V gene, CDR1 is MNHEY and CDR2 is SVGAGI.

This clonotype was counted at least ten times. The V call is TRBV6-5, the J call TRBJ2-7; the match to TRBD1 covers 10 bases. V was pared by 5 bases and J by 1 base, with 8 bases of the junction left unmatched. This CDR3 is built from 16 residues. CDR1 is MNHEY and CDR2 is SVGAGI in the germline V gene. CDR3 in DNA: TGTGCCAGCAGTAGAGGTTCGGACAGGGGGTCCTACGAGCAGTACTTC. Translation: CASSRGSDRGSYEQYF.

The table lists this clonotype with many counts. J is TRBJ1-2 and V is TRBV6-1, with D uncertain. Germline V gives CDR1 MNHNS, CDR2 SASEGT. The CDR3 totals 16 residues. V dropped 3 bases and J dropped 0 bases, with 14 bases sitting between them. The CDR3 loop is CASSEFPLGTNYGYTF. CDR3 DNA sequence: TGTGCCAGCAGTGAGTTCCCTCTAGGGACTAACTATGGCTACACCTTC.

V usage is TRBV6-5 and J usage is TRBJ2-4; 8 bases match TRBD1. With V trimmed by 2 bases and J by 5 bases, 8 bases remained unmatched. CDR1 MNHEY and CDR2 SVGAGI come from the germline V gene. The CDR3 is 16 residues long. CDR3 sequence: CASSYPPTGEENIQYF. The CDR3 nucleotides are TGTGCCAGCAGTTACCCCCCGACAGGGGAGGAAAACATTCAGTACTTC.

The table lists this clonotype with many counts. The CDR3 region is CASSQLSGRSSYEQYF. The CDR3 nucleotides read TGTGCCAGCAGCCAACTTAGCGGGAGATCTTCGTACGAGCAGTACTTC. The V call is TRBV14, the J call TRBJ2-7; 9 nucleotides line up with TRBD2. CDR3 size: 16 residues. Germline V lookup: CDR1 SGHDN, CDR2 FVKESK. With V trimmed by 2 bases and J by 4 bases, 9 bases remained unmatched.

Ten or more counts support this clonotype. The V call is TRBV15, the J call TRBJ2-7, with 9 bases matching TRBD1. Germline loops: CDR1 LNHNV, CDR2 YYDKDF (reference sequence). The length of the CDR3 is 16 residues. Trimming removed 3 bases from V and 5 bases from J; junction bases left unmatched: 11. The CDR3 loop reads CATSSDPGTGYHEQYF. CDR3 in DNA: TGTGCCACCAGCAGTGATCCCGGGACAGGGTATCACGAGCAGTACTTC.

This clonotype has at least ten counts. J is TRBJ1-1 and V is TRBV6-5; D perhaps matches TRBD1 (6 bases). This CDR3 comprises 14 residues. V gave up 10 bases and J gave up 0 bases, with 15 bases separating them. The V gene's germline CDR1 is MNHEY and CDR2 SVGAGI. The CDR3 here is CATSERGMNTEAFF. CDR3 DNA sequence: TGTGCCACCTCGGAAAGGGGGATGAACACTGAAGCTTTCTTT.

The chain has TRBV6-2 or TRBV6-3 and TRBJ1-3, with D unresolved. Trimming shortened V by 7 bases and J by 3 bases, and 1 base separated the two germline ends. Germline-derived CDR1 and CDR2 are MNHEY and SVGEGT. This CDR3 comprises 10 residues. The CDR3 region has the DNA TGTGCCAGCAATGGAAACACCATATATTTT. This encodes CASNGNTIYF.

The rearrangement uses TRBV12-5 and TRBJ2-5; TRBD1 is a possible D gene (6 bases). This CDR3 is 13 amino acids long. Germline V gene sequence: CDR1 LGHNT, CDR2 FRNRAP. V was cut by 9 bases and J by 2 bases, with 13 bases left in between. CDR3 sequence: CASQQGPQETQYF. Written as DNA, the CDR3 is TGTGCTAGCCAACAGGGACCACAAGAGACCCAGTACTTC.

This clonotype was detected a few times. V gene TRBV6-1 combines with J gene TRBJ2-7, with unresolved D. CDR1 MNHNS and CDR2 SASEGT come from the germline V gene. V was cut by 5 bases and J by 7 bases, with 12 bases left in between. The CDR3 is 12 residues long. The CDR3 region is CASSLLGKEQYF. The CDR3 bases are TGTGCCAGCAGTCTTCTGGGTAAGGAGCAGTACTTC.

V is TRBV6-5 and J is TRBJ2-7; D is perhaps TRBD2 (6 bases). The CDR3 runs to 14 residues. The germline CDR1 and CDR2 sequences are MNHEY and SVGAGI. Between the trimmed V and J ends, which lost 0 bases and 6 bases, there was a span of 12 bases. The CDR3, as DNA: TGTGCCAGCAGTTACTCGACCTCCGGGAGCGAGCAGTACTTC. It is translated as CASSYSTSGSEQYF.

This clonotype has at least ten counts. The chain couples TRBV7-2 to TRBJ2-5; 9 positions agree with TRBD1. The CDR3 has 14 residues. The V and J ends lost 5 bases and 7 bases, in that order; junction bases with no gene match: 8. The germline V gene encodes CDR1 SGHTA and CDR2 FQGNSA. The CDR3 DNA reads as TGTGCCAGCAGCCCACGACAGGGGGTCGTGACCCAGTACTTC. It codes for CASSPRQGVVTQYF.

V gene TRBV12-3 or TRBV12-4 combines with J gene TRBJ2-7; 7 positions agree with TRBD1. The CDR3 extends over 15 amino acids. V shed 4 bases and J 2 bases; nucleotides not matched to a gene: 8. This chain's CDR3 is CASSSPGTEPYEQYF. The CDR3, as DNA: TGTGCCAGCAGTTCCCCCGGGACAGAGCCCTACGAGCAGTACTTC.

The chain has TRBV28 and TRBJ2-5; D not resolved. Germline V gene lookup returns CDR1 MDHEN and CDR2 SYDVKM. Trimming removed 5 bases from V and 2 bases from J, with 15 bases in between. The CDR3 has 15 amino acids. DNA for the CDR3: TGTGCCAGCAGTCTCACCCCGGGCTCACAAGAGACCCAGTACTTC. Amino acids: CASSLTPGSQETQYF.

V usage is TRBV12-3 or TRBV12-4 and J usage is TRBJ1-1; D is uncertain. V lost 2 bases, J lost 6 bases, and 13 bases lay in between. This CDR3 is 14 amino acids long. The CDR3: CASSLSWGTAEAFF. The CDR3 nucleotides read TGTGCCAGCAGTTTATCATGGGGAACCGCTGAAGCTTTCTTT.

This clonotype was counted ten times or more. The rearrangement links TRBV29-1 to TRBJ2-2; no definite D call. The V gene lost 0 bases and the J gene lost 7 bases, with 12 bases spanning the gap. Germline CDR1 is SQVTM and CDR2 is ANQGSEA. The CDR3 length is 14 residues. The DNA of the CDR3 is TGCAGCGTTGAAGATACCCTGATGGTCGGGGAGCTGTTTTTT. Translation gives CSVEDTLMVGELFF.